This T cell receptor (beta chain) was captured in a study of blood T cell repertoires in COVID-19. Libraries were prepared by immunoSEQ multiplex PCR; TCRdb keeps only in-frame clonotypes and omits some of them. The repertoire holds a few hundred thousand clones, with almost 90% as singletons. Trimming removed 4 bases from V and 4 bases from J; junction bases left unmatched: 12. The CDR3 spans 17 residues. Germline V gives CDR1 KGHDR, CDR2 SFDVKD. The chain joins TRBV24-1 to TRBJ2-1; TRBD2 agrees at 7 bases. Sequenced input: PBMCs or T cells enriched from blood (not recorded which). This receptor was identified in a woman in her twenties or thirties who had been exposed to COVID-19. The CDR3 DNA reads TGTGCCACCAGTGACTCCGATTGGGATAGCGGGTACAATGAGCAGTTCTTC. Amino acid sequence: CATSDSDWDSGYNEQFF.